This T cell receptor beta chain was documented in a study of shared clonotypes between healthy human individuals. The CDR3 runs 17 residues. CDR1 and CDR2 (germline): SGHNT, YYREEE (reference sequence). J lost 4 bases, V lost 4 bases, and 12 bases had no gene match. The table came from immunoSEQ multiplex PCR; TCRdb's copy has only in-frame clones and leaves some out. Here the sample spans a few hundred thousand clones, around three quarters being singletons. This clonotype originated in a woman between 35 and 50 years old in good health. Some clones in this sample may be carry-over from other donors' samples. The chain recombines TRBV5-4 with TRBJ1-2, with 11 bases fitting TRBD1. Sample: PBMCs. The CDR3 sequence: CASSNLLGGTGGYGYTF. DNA for the CDR3: TGTGCCAGCAGCAACCTATTGGGTGGGACAGGGGGCTATGGCTACACCTTC.